This T cell receptor beta chain stems from a study of graft-versus-host responses after intestinal transplantation. Study background: Multivisceral, liver-intestinal, or isolated intestinal transplants were received by the recipients. Induction using anti-thymocyte globulin, followed by tacrolimus and steroids for roughly 3 years, was given to all recipients.

Per germline, CDR1 SNHLY and CDR2 FYNNEI. The V end was cut by 4 bases, the J end by 8 bases, with 14 bases between. The CDR3 contains 13 residues. This table comes from immunoSEQ multiplex PCR, and its TCRdb copy is limited to in-frame clones, with some not included. The sample shows around 96,000 clones, 90% of them seen only once. This chain links TRBV2 with TRBJ1-2; D is perhaps TRBD1 (6 bases). The starting material was PBMCs, obtained roughly 410 days after intestinal transplant. The TCR originated in a human patient who received an intestinal transplant, so some T cells may come from the graft donor. CDR3 sequence (DNA): TGTGCCAGCAGTGTAACCAGGGGAAAGGGCTACACCTTC. Its protein is CASSVTRGKGYTF.